This record concerns one T cell receptor beta chain sequence. Its cognate antigen is unknown. This sample was taken from a study of blood T cells in healthy people across ages. Notes on the study in general: Lack of knowledge of donor CMV status possibly confounded expanded clonotype changes.

For the second PCR, which ran for about 6 to 11 cycles, a sample-barcoded 5' primer and a J-beta primer mix were used. One entry per CDR3 protein, called by TCRdb with MiXCR from the 5' RACE reads. The sample includes some 930,000 distinct CDR3 sequences, about 28% seen only once; the top ten take roughly a tenth. This CDR3 has 13 residues. V lost 5 bases and J lost 5, with 11 bases in between. Per the germline V gene, CDR1 is SGHTA and CDR2 is FQGTGA. Drawing of peripheral blood yielded 8.5 to 10 milliliters from each donor. The same sample was also used in a study of T cells of mothers and their children. From that second work: Sample barcodes and 2-4 random nucleotides came from the second PCR's M1S primer. The data showed no persistent microchimeric T cell clones.

This chain uses TRBV7-3 with TRBJ2-3; D is perhaps TRBD1 (6 bases). This receptor was obtained from a woman aged 40 to 49 in good health. Sequencing was carried out using blood. The DNA of the CDR3 is TGTGCCAGCAGCGCTACAGGGAAAGATACGCAGTATTTT. It translates to CASSATGKDTQYF.